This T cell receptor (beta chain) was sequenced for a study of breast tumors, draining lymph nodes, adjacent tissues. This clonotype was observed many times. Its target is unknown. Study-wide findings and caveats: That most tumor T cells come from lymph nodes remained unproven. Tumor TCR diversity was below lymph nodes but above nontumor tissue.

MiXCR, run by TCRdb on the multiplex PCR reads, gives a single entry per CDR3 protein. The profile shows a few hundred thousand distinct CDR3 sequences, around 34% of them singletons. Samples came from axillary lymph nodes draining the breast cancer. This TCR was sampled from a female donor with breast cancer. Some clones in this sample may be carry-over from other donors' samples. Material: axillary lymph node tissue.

The CDR3 DNA reads TGTGCCAGCAGCTTTGGGACTAGCGGGGGGGTCGGGGAGCTGTTTTTT. Translation: CASSFGTSGGVGELFF. The V and J genes are TRBV7-8 and TRBJ2-2, with 16 positions matching TRBD2. The CDR3 length is 16 residues. Germline values: CDR1 SGHVS, CDR2 FQNEAQ. Trimming took 3 bases from V and 7 from J; bases not matched to a gene: 2.